This T cell receptor beta chain was retrieved from a study of T cell responses to AZD1222 COVID-19 vaccine. Study-level findings and limits: The number of AZD1222 recipients seropositive at baseline was only 6 or 7. Increased Spike-specific TCR breadth and depth were observed after two AZD1222 doses. Reportedly, nearly half of unique spike TCRs recognized epitopes outside B.1.351/B.1.1.7 mutations. CD4 TCRs linked to vaccination spanned spike, dominating at 160-218 and 743-854.

Remarks on this clone: Its antigen is unknown.

Only in-frame clones appear in the TCRdb table, and some are missing; sequencing was by immunoSEQ multiplex PCR. Found here are around 86,000 clones, almost 90% of them singletons; the top ten hold over 7.5%. CDR3 length equals 15 residues. V lost 3 bases and J 2 bases, leaving 11 bases between the germline ends. From germline, CDR1 is SGHTA and CDR2 FQGNSA. The specimen was peripheral blood, collected on day 0 of AZD1222 vaccination. This rearrangement joins TRBV7-2 to TRBJ1-3, with D maybe TRBD1 (6 bases). The receptor comes from an adult in good health. CDR3 sequence reads: CASSLPGGPGNTIYF. The CDR3, as DNA: TGTGCCAGCAGCTTGCCCGGGGGCCCTGGAAACACCATATATTTT.